This TCR beta chain was captured in a study of blood T cell repertoires in COVID-19. Background on the study: From the United States, Italy and Spain came samples of acute and convalescent COVID-19. The cDNA or gDNA used as material had been derived from T cells, B-cell-depleted T cells, or PBMCs.

Per the original methods: Amplification from reference gene primers served as the basis for estimated nucleated cell counts. Assay used: immunoSEQ multiplex PCR; TCRdb lists only in-frame clones, some missing. V and J calls and clone size are copied from that table; D and trimming were computed from the DNA. The sample includes about 110,000 clones, 88% of them seen just once. This receptor was identified in a woman aged 50 to 60 with acute or convalescent COVID-19. The source material was peripheral blood.

The CDR3 coding sequence is TGTGCCATCAGTGAGTCGATGGGAGCAGGAGAGAACACTGAAGCTTTCTTT. Residues: CAISESMGAGENTEAFF. The gene calls are TRBV10-3 and TRBJ1-1; the D is unclear. Germline loops: CDR1 ENHRY, CDR2 SYGVKD. Trimming cost V 0 bases and J 1 base, with 15 bases left between them. CDR3 size: 17 residues.